The 24 T cell receptor beta chains presented below share a single source sample, sequenced in a study of blood T cell repertoires in COVID-19 (dated by TCRdb to 2018 to 2021). The library was made by the immunoSEQ multiplex PCR assay. This is the immuneACCESS table as TCRdb keeps it, with only in-frame sequences that have V and J called. A part of the clones is gone; compared with another copy, unresolved V genes explain less than half, and the rest is unexplained. A total of 150,000 to 200,000 clones appear in this sample, roughly 85% of them only once. Of the sample, roughly 7.7% is held by the ten largest clones. Material for sequencing was peripheral blood. The receptors come from a woman in her fifties or sixties with acute or convalescent COVID-19.

The V and J genes are TRBV10-2 and TRBJ1-2; 8 bases map to TRBD1. V lost 6 bases and J lost 7; bases outside the gene matches: 10. Germline CDR1 reads WSHSY; CDR2 reads SAAADI. CDR3 length: 14 amino acids. CDR3 region: CASSWTGLISGYTF. CDR3 DNA sequence: TGCGCCAGCAGCTGGACAGGGTTGATTAGTGGCTACACCTTC.

The V gene is TRBV2, the J gene TRBJ1-1, with D possibly matching TRBD1 (5 bases). CDR3 size: 11 residues. CDR1 and CDR2 (germline): SNHLY, FYNNEI. V was cut by 5 bases and J by 7 bases, with 8 bases left in between. CDR3 sequence reads: CASSFDSEAFF. The CDR3 bases are TGTGCCAGCAGTTTTGACAGTGAAGCTTTCTTT.

The gene calls are TRBV11-2 and TRBJ2-2; D unclear. The V end lost 1 base, the J end lost 6 bases, and 9 bases lay between the germline ends. The germline gives CDR1 SGHAT, CDR2 FQNNGV. CDR3 size: 14 residues. The CDR3 nucleotides read TGTGCCAGCAGCTTAGGAGCCGTCCCCGGGGAGCTGTTTTTT. This encodes CASSLGAVPGELFF. Full variable domain (remainder filled in from reference TRBV11-2 and TRBJ2-2): EAGVAQSPRYKIIEKRQSVAFWCNPISGHATLYWYQQILGQGPKLLIQFQNNGVVDDSQLPKDRFSAERLKGVDSTLKIQPAKLEDSAVYLCASSLGAVPGELFFGEGSRLTVL.

The chain links TRBV19 to TRBJ1-2, with TRBD1 matching over 9 bases. Germline V gives CDR1 LNHDA, CDR2 SQIVND (reference sequence). This CDR3 region has 16 residues. V lost 7 bases and J lost 0; bases outside the gene matches: 9. CDR3 residues: CASTRTGVRANYGYTF. CDR3 nucleotide sequence: TGTGCCAGTACCAGGACAGGGGTGCGAGCTAACTATGGCTACACCTTC.

J is TRBJ1-1 and V is TRBV5-5; possibly TRBD1 for D (6 bases). The germline V gene has CDR1 SGHKS and CDR2 YYEKEE (reference sequence). This CDR3 is 16 amino acids long. V gave up 3 bases and J gave up 5 bases, with 20 bases separating them. CDR3 sequence (DNA): TGTGCCAGCAGCTCAAGCCTGACAGGCCTCGGGACTGAAGCTTTCTTT. Its protein product is CASSSSLTGLGTEAFF. Together with reference TRBV5-5 and TRBJ1-1, the CDR3 gives the full variable domain: DAGVTQSPTHLIKTRGQQVTLRCSPISGHKSVSWYQQVLGQGPQFIFQYYEKEERGRGNFPDRFSARQFPNYSSELNVNALLLGDSALYLCASSSSLTGLGTEAFFGQGTRLTVV.

This chain joins TRBV2 and TRBJ2-3; no definite D call. Germline V gene data show CDR1 as SNHLY and CDR2 as FYNNEI. The CDR3 contains 13 residues. Trimming removed 4 bases from V and 3 bases from J, with 8 bases in between. The CDR3 region has the DNA TGTGCCAGCAGTGTAGGAGTAACAGATACGCAGTATTTT. Its protein is CASSVGVTDTQYF.

This chain joins TRBV7-9 and TRBJ2-7; 9 bases are shared with TRBD1. Trimming removed 5 bases from V and 4 bases from J; junction bases left unmatched: 9. This CDR3 spans 15 amino acids. Looked up from germline, CDR1 is SEHNR and CDR2 is FQNEAQ (reference sequence). As DNA, the CDR3 is TGTGCCAGCAGCCCTCCTGGACAGGGGTTTTACGAGCAGTACTTC. Its protein product is CASSPPGQGFYEQYF.

This chain connects TRBV19 to TRBJ2-1, with D tentatively TRBD2 (6 bases). Looked up from germline, CDR1 is LNHDA and CDR2 is SQIVND (reference sequence). V was pared by 7 bases and J by 3 bases, with 10 bases between. There are 13 residues in the CDR3. The CDR3 sequence: CASKRAVYNEQFF. DNA for the CDR3: TGTGCCAGTAAGCGGGCCGTCTACAATGAGCAGTTCTTC.

This clone showed up just a few times. J is TRBJ2-5 and V is TRBV19; 11 bases line up with TRBD2. Trimming took 3 bases from V and 3 from J; bases not matched to a gene: 3. The CDR3 is 15 amino acids. Germline V CDR1 and CDR2: LNHDA, SQIVND (reference sequence). CDR3 loop: CASSMGTSGKETQYF. The CDR3 DNA sequence: TGTGCCAGTAGTATGGGGACTAGCGGTAAAGAGACCCAGTACTTC.

The V and J genes are TRBV18 and TRBJ1-2; perhaps TRBD1 as D (6 bases). The CDR3 runs to 13 residues. In germline, CDR1 is KGHSH, CDR2 LQKENI. Between the trimmed V and J ends, which lost 3 bases and 2 bases, there was a span of 7 bases. CDR3 protein: CASSPDRNYGYTF. The CDR3 bases are TGTGCCAGCTCACCCGACAGGAACTATGGCTACACCTTC.

This sequence joins TRBV5-6 and TRBJ1-5; the D is unclear. The CDR3 has 15 amino acids. Per germline, CDR1 SGHDT and CDR2 YYEEEE. The V end was cut by 0 bases, the J end by 0 bases, with 7 bases between. The CDR3: CASSLGHLSNQPQHF. The CDR3 coding sequence is TGTGCCAGCAGCTTGGGGCACCTTAGCAATCAGCCCCAGCATTTT.

The chain has TRBV5-6 and TRBJ2-2; TRBD1 matches 12 bases. J lost 4 bases, V lost 2 bases, and 6 bases had no gene match. CDR3 size: 17 residues. From germline, CDR1 is SGHDT and CDR2 YYEEEE. The DNA of the CDR3 is TGTGCCAGCAGCTTCGGGACAGGGGGCAAAAGCACCGGGGAGCTGTTTTTT. This gives the protein CASSFGTGGKSTGELFF.

This clone was seen just once. The CDR3 reads CASSLQGQIGEQFF. CDR3 DNA: TGTGCCAGCAGCTTACAGGGGCAAATTGGAGAGCAGTTCTTC. The V and J genes are TRBV7-9 and TRBJ2-1, with D perhaps TRBD1 (6 bases). V dropped 2 bases and J dropped 10 bases, with 15 bases sitting between them. CDR1 and CDR2 (germline): SEHNR, FQNEAQ (reference sequence). This CDR3 has 14 residues.

The V and J genes are TRBV7-2 and TRBJ2-1; 8 bases line up with TRBD2. This CDR3 spans 18 amino acids. Trimming cost V 1 base and J 5 bases; bases outside gene matches: 13. Germline V CDR1 and CDR2: SGHTA, FQGNSA. CDR3 DNA: TGTGCCAGCAGCTTAGTTCTTACCGGGACTAGTGAAAACAATGAGCAGTTCTTC. It codes for CASSLVLTGTSENNEQFF.

V usage is TRBV11-3 and J usage is TRBJ1-6; perhaps TRBD1 as D (5 bases). Trimming removed 3 bases at V and 10 bases at J, with 16 bases between. The CDR3 runs 15 residues. Germline V gene data show CDR1 as SGHNT and CDR2 as YENEEA. CDR3 residues: CASSLESGRESPLHF. The CDR3 nucleotides are TGTGCCAGCAGCTTGGAATCAGGGAGGGAATCACCCCTCCACTTT. Full variable domain (rest looked up from reference TRBV11-3 and TRBJ1-6): EAGVVQSPRYKIIEKKQPVAFWCNPISGHNTLYWYLQNLGQGPELLIRYENEEAVDDSQLPKDRFSAERLKGVDSTLKIQPAELGDSAVYLCASSLESGRESPLHFGNGTRLTVT.

The chain joins TRBV7-9 to TRBJ2-1; maybe TRBD2 (5 bases). Germline loops: CDR1 SEHNR, CDR2 FQNEAQ (reference sequence). The CDR3 consists of 15 residues. Deletions cut 1 base from V and 6 bases from J, with 13 bases between. The CDR3 DNA sequence: TGTGCCAGCAGCTTAGGGGAGAGCCCCCGCAATGAGCAGTTCTTC. Translated: CASSLGESPRNEQFF.

The chain combines TRBV28 with TRBJ2-7; TRBD2 matches at 9 bases. Germline V gene lookup returns CDR1 MDHEN and CDR2 SYDVKM. J was trimmed by 2 bases and V by 8 bases; bases with no gene match: 1. The CDR3 consists of 12 residues. The CDR3 is CASLAGAYEQYV. The DNA for the CDR3 is TGTGCCAGCTTAGCGGGAGCCTACGAGCAGTACGTC.

The sample holds a few counts of this clone. The chain is built from TRBV19 and TRBJ2-3; D may be TRBD2 (5 bases). The germline gives CDR1 LNHDA, CDR2 SQIVND (reference sequence). The CDR3 sequence is 13 residues long. Trimming stripped 7 bases from V and 0 bases from J, with 8 bases between. CDR3: CASMRVSTDTQYF. In DNA form, the CDR3 reads TGTGCCAGTATGCGGGTTAGCACAGATACGCAGTATTTT.

The chain carries TRBV3-1 (or the pseudogene TRBV3-2) and TRBJ1-5; D remains ambiguous. Germline assignment: CDR1 LGHDT and CDR2 YNNKEL (reference sequence). There are 12 residues in the CDR3. Trimming shortened V by 4 bases and J by 7 bases, and 8 bases separated the two germline ends. The CDR3 protein is CASSPGGQPQHF. CDR3 nucleotides: TGTGCCAGCAGCCCTGGTGGCCAGCCCCAGCATTTT.

This clone was observed once. The chain is built from TRBV11-2 and TRBJ1-2, with 8 bases lining up with TRBD1. The CDR3 totals 15 residues. V gave up 1 base and J gave up 8 bases; unmatched junction bases: 9. Germline CDR1 reads SGHAT; CDR2 reads FQNNGV. The CDR3 nucleotides are TGTGCCAGCAGCTTAGGGACAGGGACACTATGGGGCTACACCTTC. Its translation is CASSLGTGTLWGYTF.

In its sample, this clone was seen once. The chain is built from TRBV9 and TRBJ1-3; 9 bases are a match to TRBD1. The germline CDR1 and CDR2 sequences are SGDLS and YYNGEE. V lost 0 bases to trimming and J lost 9 bases; unmatched junction nucleotides: 4. The CDR3 is 14 residues long. The CDR3 loop reads CASSVGDRVGTIYF. CDR3 DNA: TGTGCCAGCAGCGTAGGGGACAGGGTAGGCACCATATATTTT.

J is TRBJ1-2 and V is TRBV19; the match to TRBD1 covers 7 bases. Trimming at V came to 5 bases and at J to 0 bases, leaving 9 bases not matched to a gene. This CDR3 region has 16 residues. Germline V gene lookup returns CDR1 LNHDA and CDR2 SQIVND (reference sequence). CDR3 sequence reads: CASSGRQGVTNYGYTF. The CDR3, as DNA: TGTGCCAGTAGTGGGAGACAGGGTGTGACTAACTATGGCTACACCTTC. Using reference TRBV19 and TRBJ1-2 for the parts outside the CDR3, the full variable domain is DGGITQSPKYLFRKEGQNVTLSCEQNLNHDAMYWYRQDPGQGLRLIYYSQIVNDFQKGDIAEGYSVSREKKESFPLTVTSAQKNPTAFYLCASSGRQGVTNYGYTFGSGTRLTVV.

The chain links TRBV5-1 to TRBJ1-2, with 7 bases lining up with TRBD1. The junction had 4 bases not matched to a gene; V was cut back by 4 bases and J by 4 bases. CDR1 and CDR2 (germline): SGHRS, YFSETQ. The CDR3 extends over 13 amino acids. The CDR3 sequence: CASSEGAGYGYTF. CDR3 coding DNA: TGCGCCAGCAGCGAGGGGGCAGGCTATGGCTACACCTTC.

J is TRBJ2-7 and V is TRBV20-1; D is undetermined. The CDR3 sequence is 11 residues long. With 1 base removed from V and 4 bases from J, the gap between germline ends came to 5 bases. Per germline, CDR1 DFQATT and CDR2 SNEGSKA (reference sequence). The CDR3 coding sequence is TGCAGTGCTAGAGGGCAATACGAGCAGTACTTC. Protein sequence: CSARGQYEQYF.